A single sample gave rise to the 11 T cell receptor beta chains below, sequenced in a study of OX40 agonist ivuxolimab in advanced cancers. Only in-frame clones appear in the TCRdb table, and some are missing; sequencing was by immunoSEQ multiplex PCR. Of some 50,000 clones listed, more than 80% are singletons. The sequencing used CD4+ or CD8+ T cells sorted from blood, collected in a trial of the OX40 agonist ivuxolimab. All receptors come from an adult with an advanced solid tumor such as melanoma, head and neck, liver or kidney cancer.

The chain employs TRBV9 and TRBJ1-5; the D gene is possibly TRBD1 (5 bases). Germline CDR1 is SGDLS and CDR2 is YYNGEE. Trimming cost V 2 bases and J 9 bases, with 21 bases left between them. The CDR3 contains 16 residues. As DNA, the CDR3 is TGTGCCAGCAGCGTCCGGATTGGACAAGGGACCTCGCCCCAGCATTTT. As protein: CASSVRIGQGTSPQHF.

The chain links TRBV5-1 to TRBJ1-1, with a possible D match to TRBD1 (5 bases). Germline lookup yields CDR1 SGHRS and CDR2 YFSETQ. The CDR3 is 17 amino acids. V gave up 5 bases and J gave up 3 bases, with 23 bases separating them. CDR3 nucleotide sequence: TGCGCCAGCAGGGAAGTAGGAAGGGGTGAAGTTGACACTGAAGCTTTCTTT. Translating gives CASREVGRGEVDTEAFF.

The J gene is TRBJ2-2, the V gene TRBV2, with 8 nucleotides matching TRBD2. The junction had 12 bases not matched to a gene; V was cut back by 11 bases and J by 1 base. Germline V lookup: CDR1 SNHLY, CDR2 FYNNEI. The CDR3 extends over 16 amino acids. The CDR3 loop reads CARVGAGGLNTGELFF. CDR3 coding DNA: TGTGCCCGCGTGGGGGCGGGGGGCCTGAACACCGGGGAGCTGTTTTTT.

The chain links TRBV28 to TRBJ2-3; 12 positions agree with TRBD2. CDR3 length equals 16 residues. Germline-derived CDR1 and CDR2 are MDHEN and SYDVKM. J was trimmed by 2 bases and V by 11 bases; bases with no gene match: 11. CDR3 nucleotides: TGTGCCGCCCGACCAGGACTAGCGGGGTTCACAGATACGCAGTATTTT. Translation gives CAARPGLAGFTDTQYF.

The chain has TRBV15 and TRBJ2-7; TRBD1 matches 11 bases. The CDR3 extends over 15 amino acids. V dropped 4 bases and J dropped 3; count of bases not matched to a gene: 5. The V gene's germline CDR1 is LNHNV and CDR2 YYDKDF (reference sequence). CDR3 nucleotides: TGTGCCACCAGCACTCCCGGGACAGGGGGCTACGAGCAGTACTTC. It encodes CATSTPGTGGYEQYF. Together with reference TRBV15 and TRBJ2-7, the CDR3 gives the full variable domain: DAMVIQNPRYQVTQFGKPVTLSCSQTLNHNVMYWYQQKSSQAPKLLFHYYDKDFNNEADTPDNFQSRRPNTSFCFLDIRSPGLGDTAMYLCATSTPGTGGYEQYFGPGTRLTVT.

The rearrangement links TRBV6-5 to TRBJ1-1; TRBD1 matches 8 bases. The germline V gene has CDR1 MNHEY and CDR2 SVGAGI. V dropped 8 bases and J dropped 3; count of bases not matched to a gene: 8. The CDR3 runs 14 residues. The CDR3 region is CASQSQGAYTEAFF. The CDR3 DNA reads TGTGCCAGCCAGTCTCAGGGGGCGTACACTGAAGCTTTCTTT.

This clone appeared a few times. The chain couples TRBV2 to TRBJ1-2, with D unclear. CDR3 length equals 14 residues. CDR1 and CDR2 from the germline V gene are SNHLY and FYNNEI. Trimming removed 4 bases from V and 5 bases from J, with 14 bases in between. CDR3 protein: CASSAGTEKYGYTF. In DNA, the CDR3 is TGTGCCAGCAGTGCCGGAACAGAGAAATATGGCTACACCTTC.

The CDR3 reads CATTPGQSYEQYF. CDR3 nucleotides: TGTGCCACCACTCCGGGACAGTCCTACGAGCAGTACTTC. The chain carries TRBV2 and TRBJ2-7, with TRBD1 matching 7 bases. There are 13 residues in the CDR3. CDR1 and CDR2 from the germline V gene are SNHLY and FYNNEI. Unmatched junction bases numbered 7, after V lost 10 bases and J lost 1 base.

This clone appeared a few times. The gene calls are TRBV6-1 and TRBJ1-2; 8 bases fit TRBD1. Germline assignment: CDR1 MNHNS and CDR2 SASEGT. There are 13 residues in the CDR3. Unmatched junction bases numbered 5, after V lost 8 bases and J lost 3 bases. The CDR3 DNA reads as TGTGCCAGCTCTCCAGGGGGCCACTATGGCTACACCTTC. The encoded protein is CASSPGGHYGYTF.

The rearrangement joins TRBV11-3 to TRBJ2-2; D is ambiguous. The CDR3 sequence is 14 residues long. V was pared by 5 bases and J by 1 base, with 8 bases between. Germline V gene data show CDR1 as SGHNT and CDR2 as YENEEA. In nucleotides, the CDR3 is TGTGCCAGCAGCCAGCAACAGAACACCGGGGAGCTGTTTTTT. Translating gives CASSQQQNTGELFF.

The rearrangement links TRBV25-1 to TRBJ1-5; D uncertain. The V end was cut by 4 bases, the J end by 8 bases, with 12 bases between. Germline V gene data show CDR1 as MGHDK and CDR2 as SYGVNS. The CDR3 has 13 residues. CDR3 DNA: TGTGCCAGCAGTGCCATCAACAAGGAGCCCCAGCATTTT. It translates to CASSAINKEPQHF.